This record covers a single T cell receptor beta chain. As originally analysed: The assay estimated nucleated cells by amplifying reference gene primers. TCRdb's copy holds only in-frame clones and misses some; the assay was immunoSEQ multiplex PCR. That table supplies the V and J calls and clone size; D and trimming were determined from the DNA. The sample includes some 160,000 clones, just under 90% of them seen just once. The record originates from a study of blood T cell repertoires in COVID-19. Overall study: Researchers got acute and convalescent COVID-19 samples from the United States, Italy and Spain. The cDNA or gDNA used as material had been derived from T cells, B-cell-depleted T cells, or PBMCs.

Seattle enrolled patients during active infection and tracked them longitudinally. Trimming cost V 5 bases and J 2 bases, with 10 bases left between them. The CDR3 loop spans 13 amino acids. Looked up from germline, CDR1 is SGHDT and CDR2 is YYEEEE. The specimen was peripheral blood. The rearrangement joins TRBV5-6 to TRBJ1-1; no reliable D call. This sequence was found in a woman aged 70-85 years with COVID-19, enrolled during active disease. CDR3 sequence: CASRPGVNTEAFF. CDR3 DNA: TGTGCCAGCAGACCCGGGGTCAACACTGAAGCTTTCTTT.